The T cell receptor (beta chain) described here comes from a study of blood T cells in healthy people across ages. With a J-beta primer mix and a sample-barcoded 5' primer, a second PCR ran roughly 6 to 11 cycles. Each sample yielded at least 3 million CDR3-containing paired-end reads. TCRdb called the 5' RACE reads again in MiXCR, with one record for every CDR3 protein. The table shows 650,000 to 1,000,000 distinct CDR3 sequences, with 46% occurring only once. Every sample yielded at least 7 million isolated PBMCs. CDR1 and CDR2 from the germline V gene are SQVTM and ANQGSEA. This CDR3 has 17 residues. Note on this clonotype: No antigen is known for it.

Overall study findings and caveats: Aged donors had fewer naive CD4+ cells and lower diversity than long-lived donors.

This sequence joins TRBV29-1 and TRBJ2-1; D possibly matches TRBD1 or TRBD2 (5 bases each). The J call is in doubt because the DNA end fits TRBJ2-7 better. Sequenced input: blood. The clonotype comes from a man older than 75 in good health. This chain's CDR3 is CSVESDRLTSSYNEQYF. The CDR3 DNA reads TGCAGCGTTGAGAGTGACAGACTAACCTCTTCCTACAATGAGCAGTACTTC.